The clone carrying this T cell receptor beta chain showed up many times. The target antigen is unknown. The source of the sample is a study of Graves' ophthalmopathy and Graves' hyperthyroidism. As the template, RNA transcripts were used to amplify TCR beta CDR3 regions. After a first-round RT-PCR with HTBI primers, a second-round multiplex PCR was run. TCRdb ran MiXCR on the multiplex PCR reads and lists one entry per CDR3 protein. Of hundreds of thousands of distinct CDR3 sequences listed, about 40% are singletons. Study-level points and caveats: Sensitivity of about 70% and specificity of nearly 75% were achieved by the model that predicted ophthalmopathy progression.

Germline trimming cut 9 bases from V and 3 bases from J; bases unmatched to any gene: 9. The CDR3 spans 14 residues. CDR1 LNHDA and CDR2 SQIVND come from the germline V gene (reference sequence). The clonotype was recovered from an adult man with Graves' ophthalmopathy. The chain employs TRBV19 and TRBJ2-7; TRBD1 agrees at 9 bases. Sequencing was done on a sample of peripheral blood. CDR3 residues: CASSPGQGGYEQYF. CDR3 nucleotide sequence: TGTGCCAGCAGCCCGGGACAGGGCGGCTACGAGCAGTACTTC.